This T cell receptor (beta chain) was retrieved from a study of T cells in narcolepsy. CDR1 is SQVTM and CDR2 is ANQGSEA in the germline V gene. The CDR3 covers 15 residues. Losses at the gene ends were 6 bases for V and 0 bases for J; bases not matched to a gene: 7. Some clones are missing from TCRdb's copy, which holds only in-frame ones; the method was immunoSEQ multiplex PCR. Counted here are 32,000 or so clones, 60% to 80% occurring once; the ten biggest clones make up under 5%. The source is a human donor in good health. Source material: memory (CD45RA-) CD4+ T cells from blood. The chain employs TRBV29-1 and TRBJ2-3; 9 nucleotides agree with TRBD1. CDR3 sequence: CSVRDRVRSTDTQYF. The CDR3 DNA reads TGCAGCGTGAGGGACAGGGTTCGGAGCACAGATACGCAGTATTTT.